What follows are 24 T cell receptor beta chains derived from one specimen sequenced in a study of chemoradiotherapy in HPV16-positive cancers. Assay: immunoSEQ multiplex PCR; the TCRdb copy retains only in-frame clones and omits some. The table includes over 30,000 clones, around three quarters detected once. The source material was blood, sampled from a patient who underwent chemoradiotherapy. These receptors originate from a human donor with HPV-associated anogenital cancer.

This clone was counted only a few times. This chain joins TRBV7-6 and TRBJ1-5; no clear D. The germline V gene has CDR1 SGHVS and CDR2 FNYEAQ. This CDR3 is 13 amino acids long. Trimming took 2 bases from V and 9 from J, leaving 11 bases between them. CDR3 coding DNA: TGTGCCAGCAGCTTAATGGGGTGGGGGCCCCAGCATTTT. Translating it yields CASSLMGWGPQHF.

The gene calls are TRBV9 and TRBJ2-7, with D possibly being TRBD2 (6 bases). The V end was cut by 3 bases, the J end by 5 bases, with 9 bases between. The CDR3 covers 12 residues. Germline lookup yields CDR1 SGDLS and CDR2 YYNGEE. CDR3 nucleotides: TGTGCCAGCAGCGCGGGAGCCCACGAGCAGTACTTC. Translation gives CASSAGAHEQYF.

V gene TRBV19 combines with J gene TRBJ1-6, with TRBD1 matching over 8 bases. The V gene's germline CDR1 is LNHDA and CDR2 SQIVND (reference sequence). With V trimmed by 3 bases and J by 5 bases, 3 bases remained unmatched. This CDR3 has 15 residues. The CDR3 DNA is TGTGCCAGTAGTATCCAGGGGGCAAATAATTCACCCCTCCACTTT. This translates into CASSIQGANNSPLHF.

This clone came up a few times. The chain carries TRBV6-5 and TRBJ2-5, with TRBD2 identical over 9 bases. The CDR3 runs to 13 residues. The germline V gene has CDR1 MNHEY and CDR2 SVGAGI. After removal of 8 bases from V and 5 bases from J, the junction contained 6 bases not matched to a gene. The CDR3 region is CASARGGAETQYF. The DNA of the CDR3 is TGTGCCAGCGCGCGGGGGGGCGCGGAGACCCAGTACTTC.

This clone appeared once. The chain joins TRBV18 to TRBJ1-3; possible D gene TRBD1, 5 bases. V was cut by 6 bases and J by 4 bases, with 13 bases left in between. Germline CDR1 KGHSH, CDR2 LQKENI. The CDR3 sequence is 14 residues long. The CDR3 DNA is TGTGCCAGCTCGTCGGGAGGGGCAGGAAACACCATATATTTT. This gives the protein CASSSGGAGNTIYF.

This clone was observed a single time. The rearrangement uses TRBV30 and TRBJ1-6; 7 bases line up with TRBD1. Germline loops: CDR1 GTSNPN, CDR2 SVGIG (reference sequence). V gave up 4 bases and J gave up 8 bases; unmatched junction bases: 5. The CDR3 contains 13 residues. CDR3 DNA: TGTGCCTGGACTGGACAGGATCATTCACCCCTCCACTTT. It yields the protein CAWTGQDHSPLHF.

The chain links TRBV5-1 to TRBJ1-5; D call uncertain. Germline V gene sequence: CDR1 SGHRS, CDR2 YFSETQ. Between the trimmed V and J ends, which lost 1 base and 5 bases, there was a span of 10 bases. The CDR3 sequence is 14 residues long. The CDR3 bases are TGCGCCAGCAGCTTGCGCCCCAACGATCAGCCCCAGCATTTT. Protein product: CASSLRPNDQPQHF.

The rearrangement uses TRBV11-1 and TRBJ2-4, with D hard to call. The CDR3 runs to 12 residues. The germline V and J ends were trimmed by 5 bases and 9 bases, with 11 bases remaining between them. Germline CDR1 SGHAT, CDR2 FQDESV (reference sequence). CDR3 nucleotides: TGTGCCAGCAGCACCGGCCAAACCATTCAGTACTTC. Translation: CASSTGQTIQYF.

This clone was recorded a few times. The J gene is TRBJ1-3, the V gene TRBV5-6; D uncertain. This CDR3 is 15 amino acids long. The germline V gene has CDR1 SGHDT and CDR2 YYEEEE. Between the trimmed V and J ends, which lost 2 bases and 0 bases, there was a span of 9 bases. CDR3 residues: CASSFDVSSGNTIYF. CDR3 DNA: TGTGCCAGCAGCTTTGACGTCTCCTCTGGAAACACCATATATTTT.

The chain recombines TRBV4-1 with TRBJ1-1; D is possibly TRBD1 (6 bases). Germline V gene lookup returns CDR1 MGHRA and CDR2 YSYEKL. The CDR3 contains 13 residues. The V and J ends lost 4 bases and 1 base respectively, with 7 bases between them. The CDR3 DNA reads TGCGCCAGCAGCCTAGGGGGGAACACTGAAGCTTTCTTT. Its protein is CASSLGGNTEAFF.

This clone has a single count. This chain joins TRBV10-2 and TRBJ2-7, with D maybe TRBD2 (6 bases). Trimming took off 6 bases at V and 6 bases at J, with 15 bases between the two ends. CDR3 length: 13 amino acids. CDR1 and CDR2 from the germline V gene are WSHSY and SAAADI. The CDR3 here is CASRTGTSFEQYF. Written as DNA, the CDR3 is TGCGCCAGCAGGACCGGGACTTCTTTCGAGCAGTACTTC.

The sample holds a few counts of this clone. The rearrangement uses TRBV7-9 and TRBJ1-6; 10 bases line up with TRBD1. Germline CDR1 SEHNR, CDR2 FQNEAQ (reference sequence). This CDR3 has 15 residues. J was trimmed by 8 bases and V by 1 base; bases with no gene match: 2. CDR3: CASSLGGQGHSPLHF. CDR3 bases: TGTGCCAGCAGCTTAGGGGGACAGGGGCATTCACCCCTCCACTTT. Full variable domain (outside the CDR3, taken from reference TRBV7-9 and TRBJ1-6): DTGVSQNPRHKITKRGQNVTFRCDPISEHNRLYWYRQTLGQGPEFLTYFQNEAQLEKSRLLSDRFSAERPKGSFSTLEIQRTEQGDSAMYLCASSLGGQGHSPLHFGNGTRLTVT.

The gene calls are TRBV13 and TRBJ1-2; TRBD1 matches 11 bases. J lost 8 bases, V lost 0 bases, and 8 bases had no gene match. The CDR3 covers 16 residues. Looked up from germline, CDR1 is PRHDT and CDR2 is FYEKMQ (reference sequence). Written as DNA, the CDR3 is TGTGCCAGCAGCTTAGGCCCCGGACAGGGGGCGCCAGGCTACACCTTC. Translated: CASSLGPGQGAPGYTF.

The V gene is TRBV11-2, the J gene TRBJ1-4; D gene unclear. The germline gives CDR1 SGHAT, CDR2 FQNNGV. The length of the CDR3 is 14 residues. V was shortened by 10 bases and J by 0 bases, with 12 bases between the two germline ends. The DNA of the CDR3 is TGTGCCATCCCTTATAAGGCAACTAATGAAAAACTGTTTTTT. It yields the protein CAIPYKATNEKLFF.

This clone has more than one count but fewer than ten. In DNA, the CDR3 is TGTGCCAGCAGTTCTCAGGATAATTCACCCCTCCACTTT. Its protein product is CASSSQDNSPLHF. The chain is built from TRBV2 and TRBJ1-6, with D uncertain. V was clipped by 5 bases and J by 5 bases, with 7 bases between them. The CDR3 has 13 residues. CDR1 and CDR2 (germline): SNHLY, FYNNEI.

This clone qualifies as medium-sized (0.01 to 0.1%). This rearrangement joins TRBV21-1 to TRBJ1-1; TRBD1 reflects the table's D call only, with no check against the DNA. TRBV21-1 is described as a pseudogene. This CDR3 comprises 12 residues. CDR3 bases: TGTGCCAGCAGCAAGGGACAGGCTGAAGCTTTCTTT. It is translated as CASSKGQAEAFF.

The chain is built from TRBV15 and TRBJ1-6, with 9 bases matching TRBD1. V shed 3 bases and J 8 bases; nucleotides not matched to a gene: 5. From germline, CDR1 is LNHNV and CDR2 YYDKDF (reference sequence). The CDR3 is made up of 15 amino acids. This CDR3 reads CATSRYRGQDSPLHF. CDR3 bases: TGTGCCACCAGCAGGTACAGGGGGCAGGATTCACCCCTCCACTTT.

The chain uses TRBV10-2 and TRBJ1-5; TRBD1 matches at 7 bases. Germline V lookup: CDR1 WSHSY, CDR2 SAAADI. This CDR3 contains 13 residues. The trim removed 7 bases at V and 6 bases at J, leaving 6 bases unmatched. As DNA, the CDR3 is TGCGCCAGCACCGCCGACAGGGCTCAGCCCCAGCATTTT. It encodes CASTADRAQPQHF.

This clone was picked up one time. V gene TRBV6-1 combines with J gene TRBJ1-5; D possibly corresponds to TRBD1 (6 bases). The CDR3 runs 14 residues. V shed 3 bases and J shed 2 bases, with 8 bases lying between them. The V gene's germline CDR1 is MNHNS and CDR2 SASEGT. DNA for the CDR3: TGTGCCAGCAGTGACACAGGGCGCAATCAGCCCCAGCATTTT. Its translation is CASSDTGRNQPQHF.

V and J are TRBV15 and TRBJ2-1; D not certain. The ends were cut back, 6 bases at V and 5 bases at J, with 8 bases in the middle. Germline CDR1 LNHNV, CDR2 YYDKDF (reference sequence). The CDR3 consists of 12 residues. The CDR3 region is CATRGSHNEQFF. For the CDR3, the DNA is TGTGCCACCAGAGGCTCTCACAATGAGCAGTTCTTC.

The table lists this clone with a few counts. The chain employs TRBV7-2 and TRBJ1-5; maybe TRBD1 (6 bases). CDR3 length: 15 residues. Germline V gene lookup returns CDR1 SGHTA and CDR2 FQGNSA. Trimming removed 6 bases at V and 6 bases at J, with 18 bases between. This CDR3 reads CASSLSAGEGQPQHF. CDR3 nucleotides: TGTGCCAGCAGTCTTAGTGCAGGGGAAGGTCAGCCCCAGCATTTT.

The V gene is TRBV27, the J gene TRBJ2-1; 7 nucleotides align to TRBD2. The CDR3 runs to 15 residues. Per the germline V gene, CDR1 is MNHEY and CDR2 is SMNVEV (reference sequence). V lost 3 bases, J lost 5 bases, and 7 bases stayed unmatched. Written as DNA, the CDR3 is TGTGCCAGCAGTTTCACACCAGCGGGGAACAATGAGCAGTTCTTC. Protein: CASSFTPAGNNEQFF.

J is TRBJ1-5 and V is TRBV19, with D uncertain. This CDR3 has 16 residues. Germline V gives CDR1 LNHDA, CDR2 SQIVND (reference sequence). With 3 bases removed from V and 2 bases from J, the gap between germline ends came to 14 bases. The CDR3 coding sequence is TGTGCCAGTAGTATTTCTGCCCAGATGGGCAATCAGCCCCAGCATTTT. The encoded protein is CASSISAQMGNQPQHF.

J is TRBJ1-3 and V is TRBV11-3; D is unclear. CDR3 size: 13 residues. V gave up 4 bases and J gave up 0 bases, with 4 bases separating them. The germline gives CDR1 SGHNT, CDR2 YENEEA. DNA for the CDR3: TGTGCCAGCAGCTCTGGCTCTGGAAACACCATATATTTT. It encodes CASSSGSGNTIYF.